One TCR beta chain is described in this entry. The record originates from a study of technical replicates of blood from a few donors. The CDR3 extends over 13 amino acids. Trimming stripped 4 bases from V and 8 bases from J, with 15 bases between. CDR1 and CDR2 from the germline V gene are SGHNT and YYREEE (reference sequence). Assay: immunoSEQ multiplex PCR; the TCRdb copy retains only in-frame clones and omits some. The sample has about 56,000 clones, around 93% seen once. The source is a human donor in good health. Some clones in this sample may be carry-over from other donors' samples. Sequenced input: PBMCs. The chain carries TRBV5-4 and TRBJ1-2; unclear D gene. The CDR3 DNA is TGTGCCAGCAGCCCTATGGGAGGGAACGGCTACACCTTC. It specifies CASSPMGGNGYTF. Full variable domain (rest looked up from reference TRBV5-4 and TRBJ1-2): ETGVTQSPTHLIKTRGQQVTLRCSSQSGHNTVSWYQQALGQGPQFIFQYYREEENGRGNFPPRFSGLQFPNYSSELNVNALELDDSALYLCASSPMGGNGYTFGSGTRLTVV.